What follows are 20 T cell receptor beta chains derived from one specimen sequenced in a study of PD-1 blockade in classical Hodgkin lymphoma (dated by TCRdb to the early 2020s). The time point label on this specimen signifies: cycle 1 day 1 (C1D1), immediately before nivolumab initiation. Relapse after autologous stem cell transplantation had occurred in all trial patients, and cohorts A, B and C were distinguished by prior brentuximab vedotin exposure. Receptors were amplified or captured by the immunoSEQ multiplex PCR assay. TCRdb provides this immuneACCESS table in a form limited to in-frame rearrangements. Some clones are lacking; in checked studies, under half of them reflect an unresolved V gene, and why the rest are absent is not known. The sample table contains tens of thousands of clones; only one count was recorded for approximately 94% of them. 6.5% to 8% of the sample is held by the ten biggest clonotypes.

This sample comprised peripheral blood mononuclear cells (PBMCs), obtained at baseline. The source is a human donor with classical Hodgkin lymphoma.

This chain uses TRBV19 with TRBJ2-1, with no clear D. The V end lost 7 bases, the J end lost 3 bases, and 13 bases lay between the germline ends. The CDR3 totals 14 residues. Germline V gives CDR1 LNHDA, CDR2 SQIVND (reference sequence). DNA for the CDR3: TGTGCCAGTACCCCCGGGCAGATCTACAATGAGCAGTTCTTC. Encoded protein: CASTPGQIYNEQFF.

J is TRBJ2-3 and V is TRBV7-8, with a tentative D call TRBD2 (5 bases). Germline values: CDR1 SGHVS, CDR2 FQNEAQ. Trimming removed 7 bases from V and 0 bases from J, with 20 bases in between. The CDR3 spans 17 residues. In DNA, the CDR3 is TGTGCCAGCATAACCGAGGGTAGGGTCGAAAGCACAGATACGCAGTATTTT. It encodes CASITEGRVESTDTQYF.

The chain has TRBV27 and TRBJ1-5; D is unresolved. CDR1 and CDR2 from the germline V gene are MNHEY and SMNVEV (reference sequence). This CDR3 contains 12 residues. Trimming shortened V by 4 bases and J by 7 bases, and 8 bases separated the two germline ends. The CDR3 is CASSSTGQPQHF. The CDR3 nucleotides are TGTGCCAGCAGTTCCACGGGGCAGCCCCAGCATTTT.

The CDR3 DNA reads TGCAGTGCTAGACCTACCAATACGCAGTATTTT. This gives the protein CSARPTNTQYF. The chain uses TRBV20-1 and TRBJ2-3; D not certain. V shed 2 bases and J shed 7 bases, with 7 bases lying between them. This CDR3 contains 11 residues. CDR1 and CDR2 from the germline V gene are DFQATT and SNEGSKA (reference sequence).

CDR3 coding DNA: TGTGCCAGCAGTGAATGGGGGGGGCCGAATGGCGAGCAGTACTTC. Amino acids: CASSEWGGPNGEQYF. The chain combines TRBV6-1 with TRBJ2-7, with D tentatively TRBD2 (7 bases). Per germline, CDR1 MNHNS and CDR2 SASEGT. The CDR3 spans 15 residues. Trimming cost V 2 bases and J 6 bases, with 17 bases left between them.

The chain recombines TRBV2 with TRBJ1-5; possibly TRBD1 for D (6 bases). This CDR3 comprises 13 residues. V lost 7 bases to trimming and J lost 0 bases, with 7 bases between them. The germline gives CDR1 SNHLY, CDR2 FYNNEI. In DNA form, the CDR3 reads TGTGCCAGCAAGGGGGATAGCAATCAGCCCCAGCATTTT. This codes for CASKGDSNQPQHF.

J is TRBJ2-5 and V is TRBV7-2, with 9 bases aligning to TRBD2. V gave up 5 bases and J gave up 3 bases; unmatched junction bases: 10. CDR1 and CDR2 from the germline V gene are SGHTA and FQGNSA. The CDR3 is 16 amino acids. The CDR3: CASSPWGVAGEETQYF. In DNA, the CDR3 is TGTGCCAGCAGCCCGTGGGGGGTAGCGGGAGAAGAGACCCAGTACTTC.

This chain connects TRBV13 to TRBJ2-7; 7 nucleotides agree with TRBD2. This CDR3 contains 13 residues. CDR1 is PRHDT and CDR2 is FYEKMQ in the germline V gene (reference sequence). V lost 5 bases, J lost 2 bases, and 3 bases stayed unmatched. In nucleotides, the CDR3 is TGTGCCAGCAGCGCTAGCGGTCCCTACGAGCAGTACTTC. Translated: CASSASGPYEQYF.

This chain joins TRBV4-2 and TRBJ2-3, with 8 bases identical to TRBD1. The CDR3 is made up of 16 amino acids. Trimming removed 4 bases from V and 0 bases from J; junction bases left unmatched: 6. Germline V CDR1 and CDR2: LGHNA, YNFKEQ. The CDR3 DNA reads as TGTGCCAGCAGCCTTACAGGGGGAGATAGCACAGATACGCAGTATTTT. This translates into CASSLTGGDSTDTQYF.

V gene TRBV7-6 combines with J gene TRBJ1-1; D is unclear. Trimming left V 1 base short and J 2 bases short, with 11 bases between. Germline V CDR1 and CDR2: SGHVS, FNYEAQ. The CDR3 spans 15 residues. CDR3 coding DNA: TGTGCCAGCAGCTTAGAGCCCGCGGGAAACACTGAAGCTTTCTTT. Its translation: CASSLEPAGNTEAFF.

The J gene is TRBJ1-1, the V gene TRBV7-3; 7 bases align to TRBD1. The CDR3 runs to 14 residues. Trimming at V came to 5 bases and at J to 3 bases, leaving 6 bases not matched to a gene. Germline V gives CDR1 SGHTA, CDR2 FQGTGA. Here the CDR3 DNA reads TGTGCCAGCAGCCCAGGGACAGCGGACACTGAAGCTTTCTTT. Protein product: CASSPGTADTEAFF.

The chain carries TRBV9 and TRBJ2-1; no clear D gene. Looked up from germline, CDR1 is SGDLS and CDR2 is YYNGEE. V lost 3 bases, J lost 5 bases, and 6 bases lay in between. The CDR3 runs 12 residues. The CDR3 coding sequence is TGTGCCAGCAGCGCGGCCGACAATGAGCAGTTCTTC. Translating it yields CASSAADNEQFF. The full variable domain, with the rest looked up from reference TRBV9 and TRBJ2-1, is DSGVTQTPKHLITATGQRVTLRCSPRSGDLSVYWYQQSLDQGLQFLIQYYNGEERAKGNILERFSAQQFPDLHSELNLSSLELGDSALYFCASSAADNEQFFGPGTRLTVL.

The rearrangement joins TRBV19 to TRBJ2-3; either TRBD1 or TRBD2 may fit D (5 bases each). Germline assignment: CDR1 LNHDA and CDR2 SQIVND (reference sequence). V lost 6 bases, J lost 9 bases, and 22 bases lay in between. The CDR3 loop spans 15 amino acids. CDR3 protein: CASRLLRDPSGTQYF. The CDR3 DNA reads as TGTGCCAGTAGACTCCTCCGGGACCCTTCTGGGACGCAGTATTTT.

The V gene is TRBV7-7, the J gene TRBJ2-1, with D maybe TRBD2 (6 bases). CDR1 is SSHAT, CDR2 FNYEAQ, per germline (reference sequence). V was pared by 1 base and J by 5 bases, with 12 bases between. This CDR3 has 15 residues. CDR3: CASSLGTTDHNEQFF. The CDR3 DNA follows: TGTGCCAGCAGCTTAGGGACTACGGATCACAATGAGCAGTTCTTC.

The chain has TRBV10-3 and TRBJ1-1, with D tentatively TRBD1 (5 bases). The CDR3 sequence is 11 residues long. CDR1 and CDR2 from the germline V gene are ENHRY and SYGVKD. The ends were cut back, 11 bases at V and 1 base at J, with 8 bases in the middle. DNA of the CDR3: TGTGCCTCCACAGGGAACACTGAAGCTTTCTTT. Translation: CASTGNTEAFF.

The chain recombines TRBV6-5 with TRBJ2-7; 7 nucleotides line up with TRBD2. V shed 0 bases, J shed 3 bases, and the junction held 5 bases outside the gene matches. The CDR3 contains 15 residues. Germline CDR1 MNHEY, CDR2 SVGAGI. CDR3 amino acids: CASSYSPGGNYEQYF. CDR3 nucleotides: TGTGCCAGCAGTTACTCCCCGGGAGGAAACTACGAGCAGTACTTC.

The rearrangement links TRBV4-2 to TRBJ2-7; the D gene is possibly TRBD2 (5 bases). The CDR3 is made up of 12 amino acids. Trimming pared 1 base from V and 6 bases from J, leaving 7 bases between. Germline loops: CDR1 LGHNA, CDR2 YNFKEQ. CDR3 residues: CASSQVGGEQYF. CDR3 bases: TGTGCCAGCAGCCAAGTCGGAGGCGAGCAGTACTTC.

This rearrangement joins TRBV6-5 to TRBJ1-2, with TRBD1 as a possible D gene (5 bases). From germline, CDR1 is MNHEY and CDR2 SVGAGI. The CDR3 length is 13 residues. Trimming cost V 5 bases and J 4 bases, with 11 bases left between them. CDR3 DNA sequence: TGTGCCAGCAGTCAGGACAAAGTCTATGGCTACACCTTC. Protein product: CASSQDKVYGYTF.

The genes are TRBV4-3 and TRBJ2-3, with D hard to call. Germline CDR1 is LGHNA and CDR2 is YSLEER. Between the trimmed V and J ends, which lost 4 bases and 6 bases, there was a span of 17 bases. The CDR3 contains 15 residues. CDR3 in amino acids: CASSRQVLVSDTQYF. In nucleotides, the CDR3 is TGCGCCAGCAGCCGCCAAGTCCTGGTTTCGGATACGCAGTATTTT.

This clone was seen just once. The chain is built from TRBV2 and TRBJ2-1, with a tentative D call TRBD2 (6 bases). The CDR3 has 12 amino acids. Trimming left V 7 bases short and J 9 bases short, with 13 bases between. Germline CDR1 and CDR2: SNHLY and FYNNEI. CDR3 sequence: CASMGGMGEQFF. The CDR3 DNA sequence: TGTGCCAGCATGGGGGGTATGGGTGAGCAGTTCTTC.